These 5 T cell receptor beta chains originate from one sample sequenced in a study of blood T cells in healthy people across ages. It was with a sample-barcoded 5' primer and a J-beta primer mix that a second PCR of roughly 7 to 12 cycles was run. TCRdb re-derived calls from the 5' RACE reads in MiXCR, one entry per CDR3 protein. The sample records 1.5 million to 2 million distinct CDR3 sequences, 28% being singletons. The specimen was blood. The receptors were sampled from a woman aged 30 to 39 in good health.

Worth noting for this clonotype: The junction does not match germline at one end; this may be a read error. This sequence joins TRBV5-1 and TRBJ2-1; the match to TRBD2 covers 8 bases. Per the germline V gene, CDR1 is SGHRS and CDR2 is YFSETQ. The CDR3 totals 16 residues. This CDR3 reads CTSSGTGGAMSNEQFF. The CDR3 coding sequence is TGCACCAGCAGCGGCACCGGGGGGGCTATGTCGAATGAGCAGTTCTTC.

A few counts support this clonotype. The J gene is TRBJ2-5, the V gene TRBV6-2 or TRBV6-3, with 7 bases that match TRBD2. The CDR3 is 14 amino acids. Germline trimming cut 7 bases from V and 11 bases from J; bases unmatched to any gene: 16. CDR1 MNHEY and CDR2 SVGEGT come from the germline V gene. In DNA form, the CDR3 reads TGTGCCAGCAAGGTGGGAGGGTCTTACAATGAGCAGTACTTC. Amino acid sequence: CASKVGGSYNEQYF.

This clonotype was seen repeatedly, ten times or more. The chain's CDR3 is CSAAHGGGTDTQYF. The CDR3, as DNA: TGCAGTGCTGCGCACGGGGGAGGAACAGATACGCAGTATTTT. The V call is TRBV20-1, the J call TRBJ2-3, with D possibly being TRBD2 (6 bases). CDR3 length equals 14 residues. In germline, CDR1 is DFQATT, CDR2 SNEGSKA (reference sequence). V lost 5 bases and J 3 bases, leaving 15 bases between the germline ends.

This clonotype was observed a handful of times. The chain links TRBV6-5 to TRBJ1-6; D possibly corresponds to TRBD1 (5 bases). Germline assignment: CDR1 MNHEY and CDR2 SVGAGI. V gave up 5 bases and J gave up 7 bases, with 12 bases separating them. The CDR3 is 14 amino acids. This chain's CDR3 is CASSRDGQNSPLHF. CDR3 coding DNA: TGTGCCAGCAGTCGGGACGGACAAAATTCACCCCTCCACTTT.

This clonotype has only a few counts. V gene TRBV5-1 combines with J gene TRBJ2-6; D uncertain. V was trimmed by 0 bases and J by 3 bases, leaving 10 bases between them. Germline V gives CDR1 SGHRS, CDR2 YFSETQ. The CDR3 has 16 amino acids. Here the CDR3 reads CASSLARFFGANVLTF. CDR3 nucleotides: TGCGCCAGCAGCTTGGCCAGATTCTTTGGGGCCAACGTCCTGACTTTC.